This T cell receptor (beta chain) was identified in a study of blood T cell repertoires in COVID-19. Study summary: Material from acute and convalescent COVID-19 was sourced from the United States, Italy and Spain. T cells, B-cell-depleted T cells, or PBMCs provided the cDNA or gDNA that served as material.

CDR1 is MNHEY, CDR2 SVGAGI, per germline. The V segment lost 4 bases and the J segment 0 bases; nucleotides outside the gene matches: 5. CDR3 size: 15 residues. TCRdb's table, derived via immunoSEQ multiplex PCR, lists solely in-frame clones and lacks some. The repertoire includes around 120,000 clones, about 87% of them detected once, and roughly 30% sits in the top ten. This clone appeared a single time. This sequence originates from an older woman with acute or convalescent COVID-19. The sequencing sample was made of peripheral blood. The gene calls are TRBV6-5 and TRBJ2-7, with 8 bases that match TRBD1. This CDR3 is CASSSTGGYSYEQYF. The CDR3 DNA follows: TGTGCCAGCAGTTCCACAGGGGGTTACTCCTACGAGCAGTACTTC.